The entry below gives a single T cell receptor beta chain sequence along with its context. Generated by immunoSEQ multiplex PCR, the TCRdb table keeps only in-frame clones and is missing some. The table lists fewer than 200,000 clones, almost 90% of them singletons, with more than 1.3% in the top ten. Trimming took off 6 bases at V and 0 bases at J, with 27 bases between the two ends. The CDR3 spans 20 residues. Germline values: CDR1 LGHDT, CDR2 YNNKEL (reference sequence). This sample was included in a study of control samples from healthy donors and cancer patients. Sequencing used blood. The clonotype originates from a woman aged 50 to 65 in good health. The chain couples TRBV3-1 (or the pseudogene TRBV3-2) to TRBJ2-1; perhaps TRBD1 as D (6 bases). The DNA of the CDR3 is TGTGCCAGCAGTCACCATAGGGGGTTCCTAAGTCTTAGCTCCTACAATGAGCAGTTCTTC. Translation gives CASSHHRGFLSLSSYNEQFF.